The rows below give T cell receptor beta chains drawn from one sample of a study of shared clonotypes between healthy human individuals. TCRdb's copy holds only in-frame clones and misses some; the assay was immunoSEQ multiplex PCR. The table records approximately 2,000,000 clones, just under 95% of them present only once. Sequencing input: naive CD4+ T cells from PBMCs. These receptors were taken from a man aged 18 to 35 in good health. Some clones in this sample may be carry-over from other donors' samples. CDR3s include the opening cysteine and the closing phenylalanine or tryptophan. A D gene is named only where the DNA matches it firmly. Only some rows state a clone size, as once, few, many or a class for expanded clones.

D	size	J	V	DNA	CDR3
-	-	TRBJ2-1	TRBV2	TGTGCCAGCAGTGTAGAATACGAGCAGTTCTTC	CASSVEYEQFF
-	-	TRBJ1-1	TRBV28	TGTGCCAGCACCTTAGGGAACACTGAAGCTTTCTTT	CASTLGNTEAFF
TRBD1	-	TRBJ2-5	TRBV6-5	TGTGCCAGCAGCCAGGGACAGGGGGCGAGGCGGACCCAGTACTTC	CASSQGQGARRTQYF
-	-	TRBJ2-7	TRBV5-1	TGCGCCAGCAGCTTTGGGGGTGGCGGGGCACTATATTACGAGCAGTACTTC	CASSFGGGGALYYEQYF
TRBD2	-	TRBJ2-1	TRBV4-1	TGCGCCAGCAGCCAAATAGCGGGAGTGGGGATTGAGCAGTTCTTC	CASSQIAGVGIEQFF
TRBD1	-	TRBJ2-2	TRBV2	TGTGCCAGCGGGGACAGGGGAAGAACCGGGGAGCTGTTTTTT	CASGDRGRTGELFF
-	-	TRBJ2-1	TRBV4-1	TGCGCCAGCAGCCTCCTGGGACTTGCTAGAGGGCCAAGGATCAGCTCCTACAATGAGCAGTTCTTC	CASSLLGLARGPRISSYNEQFF
-	-	TRBJ2-2	TRBV9	TGTGCCAGCAGTCGTAGGCAACCGAATGAGGGGGAGCTGTTTTTT	CASSRRQPNEGELFF
-	-	TRBJ2-7	TRBV27	TGTGCCAGCAGTTTTCTCGGGGGGCGTCGCGAGCAGTACTTC	CASSFLGGRREQYF
-	-	TRBJ1-1	TRBV6-5	TGTGCCAGCAGTTACGGGCAGGGGATCACTGAAGCTTTCTTT	CASSYGQGITEAFF
TRBD2	-	TRBJ2-5	TRBV18	TGTGCCAGCTCACCTAGGGTGACTAGCGTTGGGGAGACCCAGTACTTC	CASSPRVTSVGETQYF
-	-	TRBJ1-4	TRBV5-6	TGTGCCAGCAGCCTCTACGGGCCGCACCCCATCAAGGAAAAACTGTTTTTT	CASSLYGPHPIKEKLFF
-	-	TRBJ2-1	TRBV9	TGTGCCAGCACCCTGGGGGGTGGAACTTACAATGAGCAGTTCTTC	CASTLGGGTYNEQFF
TRBD1	-	TRBJ2-2	TRBV6-1	TGTGCCAGCAGTGAATACAGGGGCACCGGGGAGCTGTTTTTT	CASSEYRGTGELFF
-	-	TRBJ2-7	TRBV28	TGTGCCAGCAGCGGGGGAGGCTCCTACGAGCAGTACTTC	CASSGGGSYEQYF
-	-	TRBJ1-2	TRBV7-3	TGTGCCAGCAGACAGGGTTTAAACTATGGCTACACCTTC	CASRQGLNYGYTF
-	-	TRBJ1-4	TRBV4-1	TGCGCCAGCAGCCAAGAGGGGAGGGTTGGGCAAAAACTGTTTTTT	CASSQEGRVGQKLFF
-	-	TRBJ2-2	TRBV5-4	TGTGCCAGCGCGACAGCGAACACCGGGGAGCTGTTTTTT	CASATANTGELFF
TRBD2	-	TRBJ2-1	TRBV6-6	TGTGCCAGCAGCAGCGGGAGCCCCCCCAGGGATGAGCAGTTCTTC	CASSSGSPPRDEQFF
-	-	TRBJ1-2	TRBV28	TGTGCCAGCAGTTTGGTCGACCGATACTATGGCTACACCTTC	CASSLVDRYYGYTF
-	few	TRBJ1-2	TRBV7-9	TGTGCCAGCAGCGCGGACACCGCTAACTATGGCTACACCTTC	CASSADTANYGYTF
-	few	TRBJ1-2	TRBV7-2	TGTGCCAGCAGCGCGAATCTAGGGTCCTATGGCTACACCTTC	CASSANLGSYGYTF
-	-	TRBJ2-7	TRBV9	TGTGCCAGCAGCCCAGCGCCGTTCTACGAGCAGTACTTC	CASSPAPFYEQYF
TRBD2	once	TRBJ2-1	TRBV5-4	TGTGCCAGCAGCCACTCTAGCGGGAGATACAATGAGCAGTTCTTC	CASSHSSGRYNEQFF
-	-	TRBJ2-3	TRBV28	TGTGCCAGCAGTGCCGGGTCCCAGGGGACAGATACGCAGTATTTT	CASSAGSQGTDTQYF
TRBD1	-	TRBJ2-6	TRBV28	TGTGCCAGCAGAGAGTCCATACTCGGACAGGGGACGTCTGGGGCCAACGTCCTGACTTTC	CASRESILGQGTSGANVLTF
-	-	TRBJ1-1	TRBV16	TGTGCCAGCAGCCAGAACACTGAAGCTTTCTTT	CASSQNTEAFF
TRBD1	-	TRBJ2-7	TRBV11-3	TGTGCCAGCAGCACCAGACAGGGTTACGAGCAGTACTTC	CASSTRQGYEQYF
-	-	TRBJ1-5	TRBV18	TGTGCCAGCTCCAAAGGAGAATATAGCAATCAGCCCCAGCATTTT	CASSKGEYSNQPQHF
-	-	TRBJ1-2	TRBV28	TGTGCCAGCAGGGGGGAAAGTCCGACTAACTATGGCTACACCTTC	CASRGESPTNYGYTF
-	-	TRBJ2-7	TRBV18	TGTGCCAGCTTTCCCTACTCCGTTGGCGAGCAGTACTTC	CASFPYSVGEQYF
TRBD2	-	TRBJ2-1	TRBV6-5	TGTGCCAGCACCAACCTAGCGGACTCCTACAATGAGCAGTTCTTC	CASTNLADSYNEQFF
-	-	TRBJ2-7	TRBV14	TGTGCCAGCAGCCCAAACCCCTGGGGCGAGCAGTACTTC	CASSPNPWGEQYF
TRBD2	-	TRBJ2-1	TRBV18	TGTGCCAGCTCACCACAGCTAGCGGGAGGGGGATACAATGAGCAGTTCTTC	CASSPQLAGGGYNEQFF
TRBD1	-	TRBJ2-3	TRBV6-5	TGTGCCAGCAGAAACAACAGGGGAGCAGATACGCAGTATTTT	CASRNNRGADTQYF
-	once	TRBJ2-7	TRBV10-2	TGCGCCAGCTCGGAGGAGTGGGACGGCTCATACGAGCAGTACTTC	CASSEEWDGSYEQYF
-	-	TRBJ2-5	TRBV27	TGTGCCAGCACCAGCATTGATCGTGAGACCCAGTACTTC	CASTSIDRETQYF
-	-	TRBJ2-1	TRBV7-7	TGTGCCAGCGGGGCAGGTCTAAGAGATGAGCAGTTCTTC	CASGAGLRDEQFF
-	-	TRBJ2-3	TRBV19	TGTGCCAGTAGTATGACACTAGGGGATACGCAGTATTTT	CASSMTLGDTQYF
TRBD1	once	TRBJ2-2	TRBV14	TGTGCCAGCAGCCTCGTCTTCCTGACAGGGTTCGGTGATACCACCGGGGAGCTGTTTTTT	CASSLVFLTGFGDTTGELFF
-	-	TRBJ1-3	TRBV28	TGTGCCAGCAGCGTCCAGGGAGAAGCCATATATTTT	CASSVQGEAIYF
TRBD2	-	TRBJ2-3	TRBV6-6	TGTGCCAGCAGTTACCGCTGGACTAGCGGGGGAGATACGCAGTATTTT	CASSYRWTSGGDTQYF
-	-	TRBJ1-1	TRBV6-4	TGTGCCAGCAGTGCCACTCCAGGGAGGGGTGAAGCTTTCTTT	CASSATPGRGEAFF
TRBD2	-	TRBJ2-3	TRBV5-1	TGCGCCAGCAGCGATACGACTAGCGGGAGCGCAGATACGCAGTATTTT	CASSDTTSGSADTQYF
-	-	TRBJ1-3	TRBV5-4	TGTGCCAGCAGCTTGGGGGGCGCGTCTGGAAACACCATATATTTT	CASSLGGASGNTIYF
-	once	TRBJ1-5	TRBV6-6	TGTGCCAGCAGTTATGCAGGGCACAATCAGCCCCAGCATTTT	CASSYAGHNQPQHF
-	-	TRBJ2-2	TRBV7-9	TGTGCCAGCAGTTTTATCCGGACCCGCGCTTCAACGAACACCGGGGAGCTGTTTTTT	CASSFIRTRASTNTGELFF